The sequence of this T cell receptor (beta chain) was determined in a study of blood T cell repertoires in COVID-19 (dated by TCRdb to the early 2020s). Some background on the complete study: Samples covering the acute and convalescent phases of COVID-19 were provided by collaborators in the United States, Italy and Spain. Where available, HLA class I and class II types were obtained from metadata supplied by the sample provider rather than from assay-based typing. Sample metadata almost always included a de-identified subject ID, COVID-19 status, age in years and sex. The repertoires were made available in a free public database intended to serve as a resource for research on the immune response to SARS-CoV-2. Samples came from the ongoing ImmuneRACE study (first 160 participants) plus 1,254 subjects from 6 global collaborators. The prospective study material was composed of cDNA or gDNA derived from T cells, B-cell-depleted T cells, or PBMCs. The dataset comprised deeply sampled blood TCRbeta repertoires from subjects exposed to, actively infected with, or recovered from COVID-19.

The collaborating institutions used their own protocols to collect whole blood in K2EDTA tubes. For TCRbeta analysis, collaborators shipped samples in one of three forms: frozen whole blood, isolated PBMCs, or DNA extracted from either of those sample types. What the study reported, not specific to this receptor: The amount of clinical and demographic metadata varied by source and participant and was provided uncurated.

CDR1 MDHEN and CDR2 SYDVKM are derived from the germline V gene. V lost 5 bases and J lost 11 bases; the stretch between them is 15 bases long. The CDR3 runs 12 amino acids, cysteine and phenylalanine included. Kept here is only the CDR3 DNA, which spans 36 bases and is read in frame from base 1. TCRbeta CDR3 regions were amplified from genomic DNA using the immunoSEQ Assay, a bias-controlled multiplex PCR. Per the original workflow: Within the assay, amplification of reference gene primers was used to estimate how many nucleated cells each sample contained. Sequence reads were collapsed and filtered to measure the absolute abundance of every unique TCRbeta CDR3 rearrangement. For each sample, productive Simpson clonality was calculated as the square root of Simpson's diversity index across productive rearrangements. TCRdb re-hosts the immuneACCESS table, in-frame sequences only. Its copies lack some clones; in the studies checked, an unresolved V gene accounts for under half of them, and the cause for the rest is not known. The D gene and trimming were derived from the DNA, and the V and J assignments and clone size from that table. The sample yields 100,000 or so clones; 78% were counted once. The ten largest account for 9.8% of the sample.

Regarding this clone: The specificity of this receptor is unknown. Qualities for individual bases were not recorded, and no much larger clone is one base off.

The receptor was isolated from a man in his fifties or sixties with active or convalescent COVID-19. Recombination joined TRBV28 with TRBJ2-5; a tentative D call is TRBD2 (5 bases match). Sequencing input: peripheral blood. In nucleotide form, the sequence is TGTGCCAGCAGTCCAAGACCGGGAACTCAGTACTTC. Its translation is CASSPRPGTQYF.